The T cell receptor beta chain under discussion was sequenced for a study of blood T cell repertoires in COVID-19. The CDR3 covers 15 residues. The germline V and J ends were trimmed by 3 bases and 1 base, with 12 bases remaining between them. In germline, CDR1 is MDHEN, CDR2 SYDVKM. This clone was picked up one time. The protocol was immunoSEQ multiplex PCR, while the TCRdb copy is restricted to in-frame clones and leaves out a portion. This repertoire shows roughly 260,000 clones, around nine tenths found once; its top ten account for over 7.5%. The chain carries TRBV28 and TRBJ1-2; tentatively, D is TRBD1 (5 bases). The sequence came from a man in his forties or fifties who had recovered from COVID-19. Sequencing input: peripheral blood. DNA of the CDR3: TGTGCCAGCAGTTTCCCCCAGGGATTTAACTATGGCTACACCTTC. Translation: CASSFPQGFNYGYTF.